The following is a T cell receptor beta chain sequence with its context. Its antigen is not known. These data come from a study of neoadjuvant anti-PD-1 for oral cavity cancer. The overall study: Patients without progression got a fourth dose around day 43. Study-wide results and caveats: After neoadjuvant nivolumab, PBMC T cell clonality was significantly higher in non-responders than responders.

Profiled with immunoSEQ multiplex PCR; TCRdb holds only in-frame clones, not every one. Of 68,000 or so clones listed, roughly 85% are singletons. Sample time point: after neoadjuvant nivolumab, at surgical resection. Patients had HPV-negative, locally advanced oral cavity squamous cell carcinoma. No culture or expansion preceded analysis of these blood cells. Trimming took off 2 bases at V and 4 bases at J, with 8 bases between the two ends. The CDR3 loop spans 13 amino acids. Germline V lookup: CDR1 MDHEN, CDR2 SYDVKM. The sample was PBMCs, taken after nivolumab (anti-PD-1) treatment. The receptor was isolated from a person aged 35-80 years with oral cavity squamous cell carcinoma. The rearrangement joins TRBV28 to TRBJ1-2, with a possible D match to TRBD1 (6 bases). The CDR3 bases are TGTGCCAGCAGTTTACAGGGGAGCTATGGCTACACCTTC. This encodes CASSLQGSYGYTF.